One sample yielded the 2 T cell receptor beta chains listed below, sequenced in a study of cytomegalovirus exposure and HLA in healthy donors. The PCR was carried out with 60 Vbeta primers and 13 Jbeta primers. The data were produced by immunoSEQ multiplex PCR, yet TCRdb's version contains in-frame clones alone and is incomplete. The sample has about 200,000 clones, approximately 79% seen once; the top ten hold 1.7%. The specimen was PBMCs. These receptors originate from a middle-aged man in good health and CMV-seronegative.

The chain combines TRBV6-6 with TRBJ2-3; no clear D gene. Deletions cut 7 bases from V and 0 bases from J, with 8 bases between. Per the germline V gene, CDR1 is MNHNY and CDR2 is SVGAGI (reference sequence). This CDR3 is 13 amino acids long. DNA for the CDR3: TGTGCCAGCATGGCGACTAGCACAGATACGCAGTATTTT. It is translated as CASMATSTDTQYF.

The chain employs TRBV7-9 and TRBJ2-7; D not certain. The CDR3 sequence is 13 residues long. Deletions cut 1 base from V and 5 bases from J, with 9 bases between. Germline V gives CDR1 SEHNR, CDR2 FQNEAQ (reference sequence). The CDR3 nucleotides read TGTGCCAGCAGCTTAGGGGCCTTTGACGAGCAGTACTTC. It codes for CASSLGAFDEQYF.